This T cell receptor beta chain originates from a study of OX40 agonist ivuxolimab in advanced cancers. The overall study: Two patients with cutaneous melanoma and one with hepatocellular carcinoma, three in total, showed partial responses.

The protocol was immunoSEQ multiplex PCR, while the TCRdb copy is restricted to in-frame clones and leaves out a portion. The data show 99,000 or so clones, under 85% seen once. Blood sampling took place at baseline, cycle 4 day 1, and cycle 7 day 1. The V and J ends lost 8 bases and 5 bases respectively, with 12 bases between them. The length of the CDR3 is 13 residues. CDR1 and CDR2 from the germline V gene are MNHNY and SVGAGI (reference sequence). The material sequenced was CD4+ or CD8+ T cells sorted from blood, taken in a trial of the OX40 agonist ivuxolimab. This sequence originates from an adult with an advanced solid tumor such as melanoma, head and neck, liver or kidney cancer. The J gene is TRBJ1-4, the V gene TRBV6-6, with D unclear. CDR3 DNA: TGTGCCAGCGTCCGGGGTTCGAATGAAAAACTGTTTTTT. This sequence encodes CASVRGSNEKLFF.